Detailed here is one TCR beta chain. Its antigen remains unidentified. This sample was included in a study of cytomegalovirus exposure and HLA in healthy donors. Study background: Assignment to the Caucasian-associated ancestry cluster applied to more than 75% of the approximately 420 genotyped donors. General observations from the study: Across donors, sequencing depth was assumed by presence/absence analyses to be roughly uniform. What TCR beta sequences reportedly achieved was accurate prediction of HLA-A and HLA-B alleles in most subjects. Cytomegalovirus-associated TCR beta chains were listed, numbering roughly 150.

PCR employed 60 Vbeta and 13 Jbeta primers. Generated by immunoSEQ multiplex PCR, the TCRdb table keeps only in-frame clones and is missing some. The sample has under 200,000 clones; 82% are singletons. The sample taken for sequencing was PBMCs. The source of this sequence is a girl aged 2-10 years in good health and CMV-seropositive.

The DNA of the CDR3 is TGTGCCAGCCGGTTTGCAGCGGGTCAAGAGACCCAGTACTTC. Encoded protein: CASRFAAGQETQYF. This chain joins TRBV6-5 and TRBJ2-5; D may be TRBD2 (6 bases). In germline, CDR1 is MNHEY, CDR2 SVGAGI. The germline V and J ends were trimmed by 8 bases and 2 bases, with 15 bases remaining between them. This CDR3 contains 14 residues.